This passage covers 25 T cell receptor beta chains from one sample sequenced in a study of spatial heterogeneity in lung cancer. TCRdb called the 5' RACE reads again in MiXCR, with one record for every CDR3 protein. The repertoire holds about 50,000 distinct CDR3 sequences, with about 7.4% as singletons. Time point denoted: sample taken at primary tumor resection. Whole RNA was taken from tumor, nontumor lung or frozen PBMC; it was then sequenced unsorted. The sequenced sample was PBMCs, obtained at surgery. The receptor source for this set is a female donor with early-stage non-small cell lung cancer.

This clonotype was seen repeatedly, ten times or more. The chain carries TRBV29-1 and TRBJ2-4; D remains ambiguous. From germline, CDR1 is SQVTM and CDR2 ANQGSEA. The ends were cut back, 4 bases at V and 5 bases at J, with 9 bases in the middle. The CDR3 is 12 amino acids. The DNA for the CDR3 is TGCAGCGTTGGGTACAATGAAAACATTCAGTACTTC. Translating gives CSVGYNENIQYF.

The sample holds many counts of this clonotype. The chain links TRBV6-6 to TRBJ2-7; D not certain. The CDR3 spans 14 residues. CDR1 MNHNY and CDR2 SVGAGI come from the germline V gene (reference sequence). Deletions cut 0 bases from V and 7 bases from J, with 13 bases between. The CDR3 sequence: CASSYSKVNPEQYF. In nucleotides, the CDR3 is TGTGCCAGCAGTTACTCGAAGGTCAATCCTGAGCAGTACTTC.

This clonotype was seen many times. The chain carries TRBV29-1 and TRBJ2-3; perhaps TRBD2 as D (6 bases). Trimming cost V 3 bases and J 8 bases, with 15 bases left between them. CDR1 and CDR2 from the germline V gene are SQVTM and ANQGSEA. The CDR3 is 13 residues long. The CDR3 DNA follows: TGCAGCGTTGAGGTGGGGGGTGATCTTACGCAGTATTTT. This codes for CSVEVGGDLTQYF.

In its sample, this clonotype was seen a few times. J is TRBJ1-5 and V is TRBV12-3 or TRBV12-4; D uncertain. The CDR3 loop spans 17 amino acids. The V and J ends lost 2 bases and 0 bases respectively, with 14 bases between them. The CDR3 DNA reads TGTGCCAGCAGTTTATCGGATTGGCACGATAGCAATCAGCCCCAGCATTTT. This codes for CASSLSDWHDSNQPQHF.

This rearrangement joins TRBV28 to TRBJ1-5, with a tentative D call TRBD1 (6 bases). The CDR3 contains 15 residues. Germline lookup yields CDR1 MDHEN and CDR2 SYDVKM. The V and J ends lost 5 bases and 4 bases respectively, with 15 bases between them. CDR3: CASSLAGQGNQPQHF. The CDR3 DNA is TGTGCCAGCAGTCTAGCGGGGCAGGGGAATCAGCCCCAGCATTTT.

This clonotype was counted a few times. The rearrangement uses TRBV7-9 and TRBJ2-1; 10 bases align to TRBD1. J lost 3 bases, V lost 6 bases, and 2 bases had no gene match. The CDR3 is made up of 14 amino acids. From germline, CDR1 is SEHNR and CDR2 FQNEAQ (reference sequence). The CDR3 DNA sequence: TGTGCCAGCAGTCGGACAGGGGGCTACAATGAGCAGTTCTTC. This gives the protein CASSRTGGYNEQFF.

As for this clonotype: The CDR3 does not end in the conserved phenylalanine or tryptophan, so this is likely a read error. V usage is TRBV7-2 and J usage is TRBJ2-5; D is possibly TRBD2 (6 bases). Trimming removed 5 bases from V and 2 bases from J, with 12 bases in between. The CDR3 runs 14 residues. CDR1 is SGHTA and CDR2 is FQGNSA in the germline V gene. In nucleotides, the CDR3 is TGTGCCAGCAGCCCCCAGAGCGGGCAAGAGACCCAGTACCTC. This sequence encodes CASSPQSGQETQYL.

The chain joins TRBV7-9 to TRBJ1-5; 8 nucleotides match TRBD1. Germline CDR1 SEHNR, CDR2 FQNEAQ (reference sequence). The CDR3 covers 14 residues. The ends lost 2 bases at V and 7 bases at J; junction bases unmatched: 4. CDR3 loop: CASSLSQGDQPQHF. The CDR3 bases are TGTGCCAGCAGCTTATCACAGGGGGACCAGCCCCAGCATTTT.

This clonotype was detected ten times or more. The chain couples TRBV12-3 or TRBV12-4 to TRBJ2-1, with TRBD2 matching over 15 bases. The J segment lost 5 bases and the V segment lost 6 bases, leaving 8 bases of the junction unmatched. CDR3 length: 17 amino acids. The DNA for the CDR3 is TGTGCCAGCAGGCGTACGGGACTAGCGGGGGGCAACAATGAGCAGTTCTTC. Its translation: CASRRTGLAGGNNEQFF.

This clonotype has more than one count but fewer than ten. The chain recombines TRBV14 with TRBJ2-5; 8 bases match TRBD1. The CDR3 sequence is 16 residues long. J was trimmed by 4 bases and V by 0 bases; bases with no gene match: 7. In germline, CDR1 is SGHDN, CDR2 FVKESK. This CDR3 is CASSQDQTGVRETQYF. CDR3 in DNA: TGTGCCAGCAGCCAAGATCAGACAGGGGTTAGAGAGACCCAGTACTTC.

The chain joins TRBV2 to TRBJ1-1; D is uncertain. This CDR3 is built from 13 residues. V was shortened by 8 bases and J by 0 bases, with 10 bases between the two germline ends. CDR1 SNHLY and CDR2 FYNNEI come from the germline V gene. For the CDR3, the DNA is TGTGCCAGCCATAACGGGTTGAACACTGAAGCTTTCTTT. It specifies CASHNGLNTEAFF.

In its sample, this clonotype was seen many times. V and J are TRBV6-6 and TRBJ1-1; D not resolved. The CDR3 has 10 amino acids. CDR1 MNHNY and CDR2 SVGAGI come from the germline V gene (reference sequence). Trimming took off 7 bases at V and 8 bases at J, with 8 bases between the two ends. The CDR3 DNA follows: TGTGCCAGCATCCGAGGCGAAGCTTTCTTT. Protein: CASIRGEAFF.

Ten or more counts support this clonotype. CDR3 nucleotide sequence: TGCAGTGCTAGACCTTGGACAGGGGGCAAGGAGACCCAGTACTTC. Its protein product is CSARPWTGGKETQYF. The gene calls are TRBV20-1 and TRBJ2-5, with TRBD1 matching 11 bases. The germline V gene encodes CDR1 DFQATT and CDR2 SNEGSKA (reference sequence). This CDR3 region has 15 residues. The V segment lost 2 bases and the J segment 5 bases; nucleotides outside the gene matches: 7.

A few counts support this clonotype. The rearrangement links TRBV20-1 to TRBJ2-1, with 8 bases lining up with TRBD2. The germline V gene encodes CDR1 DFQATT and CDR2 SNEGSKA (reference sequence). V was clipped by 3 bases and J by 6 bases; unmatched bases: 7. CDR3 size: 14 residues. CDR3 protein: CSARDPAGGNEQFF. In DNA form, the CDR3 reads TGCAGTGCTAGGGACCCCGCGGGGGGCAATGAGCAGTTCTTC.

This clonotype was seen a few times. The chain joins TRBV5-6 to TRBJ1-2; 7 bases fit TRBD1. V lost 1 base and J lost 8; bases outside the gene matches: 5. This CDR3 contains 13 residues. The germline V gene encodes CDR1 SGHDT and CDR2 YYEEEE. In DNA, the CDR3 is TGTGCCAGCAGCTTGACAGGGGCGGAAGGCTACACCTTC. Its protein is CASSLTGAEGYTF.

This clonotype has only a few counts. V and J are TRBV7-2 and TRBJ2-7; 7 bases line up with TRBD1. The CDR3 is 16 amino acids. Germline values: CDR1 SGHTA, CDR2 FQGNSA. Trimming removed 2 bases from V and 1 base from J; junction bases left unmatched: 8. The CDR3 sequence: CASSLTGTDQSYEQYF. In DNA, the CDR3 is TGTGCCAGCAGCTTAACCGGGACAGACCAATCCTACGAGCAGTACTTC. Full variable domain (remainder filled in from reference TRBV7-2 and TRBJ2-7): GAGVSQSPSNKVTEKGKDVELRCDPISGHTALYWYRQSLGQGLEFLIYFQGNSAPDKSGLPSDRFSAERTGGSVSTLTIQRTQQEDSAVYLCASSLTGTDQSYEQYFGPGTRLTVT.

To note about this clonotype: Being one base from a much bigger clone, this may be a read error. The genes are TRBV3-1 and TRBJ2-7; possibly TRBD1 or TRBD2 for D (5 bases each). The length of the CDR3 is 13 residues. The germline V gene has CDR1 LGHDT and CDR2 YNNKEL (reference sequence). The V gene lost 3 bases and the J gene lost 5 bases, with 11 bases spanning the gap. CDR3 region: CASSHGRDDEQYF. Here the CDR3 DNA reads TGTGCCAGCAGCCACGGCAGGGACGACGAGCAGTACTTC.

This clonotype was detected a few times. The chain couples TRBV9 to TRBJ2-3; possibly TRBD1 for D (5 bases). The V end was cut by 2 bases, the J end by 3 bases, with 7 bases between. Germline assignment: CDR1 SGDLS and CDR2 YYNGEE. The CDR3 is made up of 13 amino acids. CDR3 DNA sequence: TGTGCCAGCAGCGTGGACATAACAGATACGCAGTATTTT. This translates into CASSVDITDTQYF.

This clonotype was seen at least ten times. The chain is built from TRBV29-1 and TRBJ2-5; 11 bases align to TRBD2. This CDR3 has 16 amino acids. CDR1 is SQVTM and CDR2 is ANQGSEA in the germline V gene. Trimming cost V 4 bases and J 1 base; bases outside gene matches: 8. The CDR3 loop is CSVVWASGGIQETQYF. The CDR3 nucleotides read TGCAGCGTTGTTTGGGCTAGCGGGGGGATCCAAGAGACCCAGTACTTC.

This sequence joins TRBV5-4 and TRBJ2-5; D is possibly TRBD2 (5 bases). The CDR3 consists of 14 residues. Germline loops: CDR1 SGHNT, CDR2 YYREEE (reference sequence). V was trimmed by 4 bases and J by 5 bases, leaving 15 bases between them. This CDR3 is CASSPSQRAETQYF. CDR3 bases: TGTGCCAGCAGCCCCTCCCAGAGGGCCGAGACCCAGTACTTC.

For this clonotype: This may come from a read error, since a much larger clone is one base off. This chain links TRBV4-3 with TRBJ2-1; possibly TRBD1 or TRBD2 for D (7 bases each). CDR3 length equals 15 residues. Germline V CDR1 and CDR2: LGHNA, YSLEER. In DNA form, the CDR3 reads TGCGCCAGCAGCCAATCAGGGGGGGCCTACAATGGGCAGTTCTTC. It yields the protein CASSQSGGAYNGQFF.

This clonotype turned up a few times. The genes are TRBV20-1 and TRBJ1-1; D remains ambiguous. V lost 5 bases and J lost 3, with 13 bases in between. The CDR3 spans 13 residues. Germline values: CDR1 DFQATT, CDR2 SNEGSKA (reference sequence). As DNA, the CDR3 is TGCAGTGCTCAAACCCAGCCGGACACTGAAGCTTTCTTT. Its protein is CSAQTQPDTEAFF.

This clonotype has at least ten counts. The rearrangement uses TRBV4-2 and TRBJ2-7; no firm D call. The CDR3 extends over 18 amino acids. Germline V CDR1 and CDR2: LGHNA, YNFKEQ. V lost 1 base and J lost 0, with 19 bases in between. The CDR3 bases are TGTGCCAGCAGCCAAGTGAGGTCTGGGCGCAGGAGCTCCTACGAGCAGTACTTC. This encodes CASSQVRSGRRSSYEQYF.

This clonotype has only a few counts. V is TRBV12-3 or TRBV12-4 and J is TRBJ2-3, with D unresolved. Trimming cost V 6 bases and J 0 bases, with 4 bases left between them. The CDR3 sequence is 12 residues long. For the CDR3, the DNA is TGTGCCAGCAGCCGGAGCACAGATACGCAGTATTTT. Translated: CASSRSTDTQYF.

Many counts were recorded for this clonotype. This chain connects TRBV5-1 to TRBJ2-7; TRBD2 matches at 7 bases. The CDR3 runs to 15 residues. Germline-derived CDR1 and CDR2 are SGHRS and YFSETQ. Trimming removed 4 bases from V and 1 base from J; junction bases left unmatched: 8. CDR3 loop: CASSSGAGPSYEQYF. The DNA for the CDR3 is TGCGCCAGCAGCAGCGGGGCAGGTCCATCCTACGAGCAGTACTTC.